The rows below give T cell receptor beta chains drawn from one sample of a study of OX40 agonist ivuxolimab in advanced cancers. The protocol was immunoSEQ multiplex PCR, while the TCRdb copy is restricted to in-frame clones and leaves out a portion. The table has approximately 74,000 clones, over 75% seen once. Sequencing used CD4+ or CD8+ T cells sorted from blood, obtained in a trial of the OX40 agonist ivuxolimab. Receptors were obtained from an adult with an advanced solid tumor such as melanoma, head and neck, liver or kidney cancer. The CDR3 runs from the conserved cysteine through the conserved F or W. D genes are given only for firm matches. Size is omitted from some rows. Given values are once, few, many or a class for expanded clones.

CDR3: CASSIGRNTEAFF
DNA: TGCGCCAGCTCCATCGGTCGGAACACTGAAGCTTTCTTT
size: .
V: TRBV5-1
D: .
J: TRBJ1-1

CDR3: CASSYTRGSYEQYF
DNA: TGTGCCAGCAGTTATACCCGGGGCTCCTACGAGCAGTACTTC
size: .
V: TRBV6-5
D: .
J: TRBJ2-7

CDR3: CASSPVSDNSPEQFF
DNA: TGTGCCAGCTCACCAGTCTCGGACAACTCCCCGGAGCAGTTCTTC
size: .
V: TRBV18
D: .
J: TRBJ2-1

CDR3: CASSRGTSGSMSSYEQYF
DNA: TGTGCCAGCAGCCGAGGGACTAGCGGGAGTATGAGCTCCTACGAGCAGTACTTC
size: .
V: TRBV11-2
D: TRBD2
J: TRBJ2-7

CDR3: CASRVQGDTEAFF
DNA: TGTGCCAGCAGGGTACAGGGGGACACTGAAGCTTTCTTT
size: .
V: TRBV7-2
D: TRBD1
J: TRBJ1-1

CDR3: CASKEVRQFF
DNA: TGTGCCAGCAAGGAGGTCAGACAGTTCTTC
size: .
V: TRBV6-1
D: .
J: TRBJ2-1

CDR3: CAISPGGSYNEQFF
DNA: TGTGCCATCAGTCCCGGGGGGTCCTACAATGAGCAGTTCTTC
size: .
V: TRBV10-3
D: TRBD2
J: TRBJ2-1

CDR3: CASSETGKGYTF
DNA: TGTGCCAGCAGTGAAACAGGGAAGGGCTACACCTTC
size: .
V: TRBV2
D: .
J: TRBJ1-2

CDR3: CASSQSPTPRRMANTGELFF
DNA: TGCGCCAGCAGTCAATCCCCGACTCCTCGACGGATGGCGAACACCGGGGAGCTGTTTTTT
size: .
V: TRBV23-1
D: .
J: TRBJ2-2

CDR3: CASSLRPSGSDPEQFF
DNA: TGTGCCAGCAGCTTACGCCCTAGCGGGAGCGACCCCGAGCAGTTCTTC
size: once
V: TRBV7-6
D: TRBD2
J: TRBJ2-1

CDR3: CASSPVGSSYNSPLHF
DNA: TGTGCCAGCAGCCCAGTGGGGAGCTCCTATAATTCACCCCTCCACTTT
size: .
V: TRBV14
D: .
J: TRBJ1-6

CDR3: CASTFGSYNSPLHF
DNA: TGTGCCAGCACCTTCGGGTCCTATAATTCACCCCTCCACTTT
size: .
V: TRBV27
D: .
J: TRBJ1-6

CDR3: CASSTGTANEKLFF
DNA: TGTGCCAGCAGCACAGGGACGGCTAATGAAAAACTGTTTTTT
size: .
V: TRBV7-2
D: .
J: TRBJ1-4

CDR3: CASSFAETGAGNTIYF
DNA: TGTGCCAGCAGCTTCGCCGAGACAGGGGCTGGAAACACCATATATTTT
size: .
V: TRBV7-2
D: TRBD1
J: TRBJ1-3

CDR3: CASSFPANYGYTF
DNA: TGTGCCAGCAGCTTTCCAGCGAACTATGGCTACACCTTC
size: .
V: TRBV13
D: .
J: TRBJ1-2

CDR3: CASSSLISETQYF
DNA: TGCGCCAGCAGCTCCCTGATCTCGGAGACCCAGTACTTC
size: .
V: TRBV4-1
D: .
J: TRBJ2-5

CDR3: CASSPMRDEKLFF
DNA: TGTGCCAGCTCACCAATGCGGGATGAAAAACTGTTTTTT
size: once
V: TRBV18
D: .
J: TRBJ1-4

CDR3: CASSLTSGTVETQYF
DNA: TGTGCCAGCAGCTTGACTAGTGGCACGGTGGAGACCCAGTACTTC
size: once
V: TRBV11-2
D: .
J: TRBJ2-5

CDR3: CASTPGGTGGLDTEAFF
DNA: TGCGCCAGCACCCCGGGGGGGACAGGGGGCTTGGACACTGAAGCTTTCTTT
size: .
V: TRBV5-1
D: TRBD1
J: TRBJ1-1

CDR3: CASSQGRSTDTQYF
DNA: TGTGCCAGCAGCCAGGGACGGTCCACAGATACGCAGTATTTT
size: .
V: TRBV4-2
D: .
J: TRBJ2-3

CDR3: CASSKRRDTQYF
DNA: TGTGCCAGCAGTAAGAGACGAGATACGCAGTATTTT
size: .
V: TRBV6-9
D: .
J: TRBJ2-3

CDR3: CASSPGQGTAEAFF
DNA: TGTGCCAGCAGCCCCGGACAGGGTACGGCTGAAGCTTTCTTT
size: once
V: TRBV7-9
D: TRBD1
J: TRBJ1-1

CDR3: CASSVSSDSLGTGELFF
DNA: TGTGCCAGCAGCGTATCAAGTGACAGCTTGGGGACCGGGGAGCTGTTTTTT
size: .
V: TRBV9
D: .
J: TRBJ2-2

CDR3: CASSPGWTDTDTQYF
DNA: TGTGCCAGCAGCCCCGGGTGGACAGACACAGATACGCAGTATTTT
size: once
V: TRBV14
D: .
J: TRBJ2-3

CDR3: CASSQGDRPNSPLHF
DNA: TGCGCCAGCAGCCAAGGAGACAGACCAAATTCACCCCTCCACTTT
size: .
V: TRBV4-1
D: .
J: TRBJ1-6

CDR3: CASSLGLQPINTDTQYF
DNA: TGTGCCAGCAGCTTGGGACTACAACCCATTAACACAGATACGCAGTATTTT
size: .
V: TRBV5-4
D: .
J: TRBJ2-3

CDR3: CASSGGLAGGNTGELFF
DNA: TGTGCCAGCAGCGGGGGACTAGCGGGAGGTAACACCGGGGAGCTGTTTTTT
size: .
V: TRBV7-2
D: TRBD2
J: TRBJ2-2

CDR3: CASTRPRPSYEQYF
DNA: TGTGCCAGCACCCGACCCAGGCCCTCCTACGAGCAGTACTTC
size: .
V: TRBV2
D: .
J: TRBJ2-7

CDR3: CASSLASTDTQYF
DNA: TGTGCCAGCAGCTTGGCGAGCACAGATACGCAGTATTTT
size: .
V: TRBV11-3
D: .
J: TRBJ2-3

CDR3: CASTPVGDRQETQYF
DNA: TGCGCCAGCACCCCGGTAGGGGACAGGCAAGAGACCCAGTACTTC
size: few
V: TRBV5-1
D: TRBD1
J: TRBJ2-5

CDR3: CASSPHASGEKLFF
DNA: TGTGCCAGCAGTCCACATGCCTCTGGGGAAAAACTGTTTTTT
size: .
V: TRBV28
D: .
J: TRBJ1-4

CDR3: CASNRLAGGRQETQYF
DNA: TGTGCCAGCAACAGACTAGCGGGGGGGAGGCAAGAGACCCAGTACTTC
size: .
V: TRBV7-8
D: TRBD2
J: TRBJ2-5

CDR3: CASSGDRATNEKLFF
DNA: TGTGCCAGCAGCGGAGACAGGGCAACTAATGAAAAACTGTTTTTT
size: .
V: TRBV13
D: TRBD1
J: TRBJ1-4

CDR3: CASSLSTTGQFF
DNA: TGTGCCAGCAGTTTATCGACAACTGGGCAGTTCTTC
size: .
V: TRBV28
D: .
J: TRBJ2-1

CDR3: CSVDAGAGTETQYF
DNA: TGCAGCGTTGATGCCGGAGCAGGGACAGAGACCCAGTACTTC
size: .
V: TRBV29-1
D: .
J: TRBJ2-5

CDR3: CASNQGVSRHEQYF
DNA: TGTGCCAGCAATCAAGGGGTCAGCCGCCACGAGCAGTACTTC
size: .
V: TRBV6-1
D: .
J: TRBJ2-7

CDR3: CASSLGSSLENEQFF
DNA: TGTGCCAGCAGCTTAGGGTCTAGCCTAGAAAATGAGCAGTTCTTC
size: .
V: TRBV11-3
D: .
J: TRBJ2-1

CDR3: CASSLDRVNEQYF
DNA: TGTGCCAGCAGCTTGGACAGGGTTAACGAGCAGTACTTC
size: .
V: TRBV5-6
D: .
J: TRBJ2-7